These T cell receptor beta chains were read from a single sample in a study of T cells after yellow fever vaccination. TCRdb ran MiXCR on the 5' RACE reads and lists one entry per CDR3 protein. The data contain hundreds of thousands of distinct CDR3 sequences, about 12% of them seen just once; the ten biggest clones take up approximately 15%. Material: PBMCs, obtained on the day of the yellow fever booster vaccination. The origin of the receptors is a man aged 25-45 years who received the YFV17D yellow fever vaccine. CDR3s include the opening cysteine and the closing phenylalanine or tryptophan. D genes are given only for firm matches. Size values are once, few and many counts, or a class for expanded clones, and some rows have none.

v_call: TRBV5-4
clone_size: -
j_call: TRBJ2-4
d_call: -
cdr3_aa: CASSLFRGEAKNIQYF
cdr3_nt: TGTGCCAGCAGCTTGTTTAGGGGAGAGGCCAAAAACATTCAGTACTTC

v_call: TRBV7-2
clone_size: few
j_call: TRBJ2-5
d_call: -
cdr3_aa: CASSYWEQETQYF
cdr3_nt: TGTGCCAGCAGTTATTGGGAGCAAGAGACCCAGTACTTC

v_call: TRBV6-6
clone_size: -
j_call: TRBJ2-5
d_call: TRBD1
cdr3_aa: CATRQGAGETQYF
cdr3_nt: TGTGCCACACGACAGGGGGCAGGGGAGACCCAGTACTTC

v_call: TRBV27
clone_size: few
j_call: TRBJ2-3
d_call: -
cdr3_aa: CASSLFPNMGASSTDTQYF
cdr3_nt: TGTGCCAGCAGTTTATTCCCAAATATGGGAGCCTCTAGCACAGATACGCAGTATTTT

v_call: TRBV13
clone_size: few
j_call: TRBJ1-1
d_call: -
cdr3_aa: CASSSGQRPTEAFF
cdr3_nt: TGTGCCAGCAGCTCCGGACAGCGGCCCACTGAAGCTTTCTTT

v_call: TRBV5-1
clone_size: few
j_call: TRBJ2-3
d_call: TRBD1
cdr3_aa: CASCDRGSTDTQYF
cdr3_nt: TGCGCCAGCTGCGACAGGGGAAGCACAGATACGCAGTATTTT

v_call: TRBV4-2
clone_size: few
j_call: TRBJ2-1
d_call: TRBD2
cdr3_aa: CASSQEHQRELPGEQFF
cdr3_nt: TGTGCCAGCAGCCAAGAACATCAGCGGGAGCTCCCCGGTGAGCAGTTCTTC

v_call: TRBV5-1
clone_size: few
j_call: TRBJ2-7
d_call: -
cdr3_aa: CASSRVNEQYF
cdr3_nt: TGCGCCAGCAGCCGGGTAAACGAGCAGTACTTC

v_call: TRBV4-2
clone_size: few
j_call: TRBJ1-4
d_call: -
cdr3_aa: CASSHFLRDTKDGEKLFF
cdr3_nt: TGTGCCAGCAGCCATTTCCTCCGGGACACAAAAGACGGGGAAAAACTGTTTTTT

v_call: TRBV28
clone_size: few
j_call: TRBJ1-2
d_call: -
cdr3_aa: CASSLYDGGYGYTF
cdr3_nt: TGTGCCAGCAGTTTATATGACGGAGGGTATGGCTACACCTTC

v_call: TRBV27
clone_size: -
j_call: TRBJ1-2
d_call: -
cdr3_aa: CASSVLGGGVYGYTF
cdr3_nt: TGTGCCAGCAGTGTCCTGGGCGGTGGGGTCTATGGCTACACCTTC

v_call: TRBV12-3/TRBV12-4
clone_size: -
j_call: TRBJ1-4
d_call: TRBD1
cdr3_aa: CASRQDRRSNEKLFF
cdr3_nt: TGTGCCAGCAGGCAGGACAGGAGATCTAATGAAAAACTGTTTTTT

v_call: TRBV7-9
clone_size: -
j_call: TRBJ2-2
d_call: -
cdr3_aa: CASSSKGQNTGELFF
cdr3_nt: TGTGCCAGCAGCTCGAAGGGACAGAACACCGGGGAGCTGTTTTTT

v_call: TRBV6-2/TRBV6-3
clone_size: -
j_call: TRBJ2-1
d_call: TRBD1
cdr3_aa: CASSHRGTGGYNEQFF
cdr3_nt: TGTGCCAGCAGTCACCGCGGGACAGGGGGCTACAATGAGCAGTTCTTC

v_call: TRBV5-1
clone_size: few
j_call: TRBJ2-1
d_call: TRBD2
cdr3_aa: CASSLAGTSGREQFF
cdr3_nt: TGCGCCAGCAGCTTGGCCGGGACTAGCGGGAGAGAGCAGTTCTTC

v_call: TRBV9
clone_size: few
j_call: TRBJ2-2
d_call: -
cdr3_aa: CASSVARPPGELFF
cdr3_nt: TGTGCCAGCAGCGTAGCCCGGCCTCCCGGGGAGCTGTTTTTT

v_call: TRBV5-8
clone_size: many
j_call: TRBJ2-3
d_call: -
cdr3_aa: CASSPPVSTDTQYF
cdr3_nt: TGTGCCAGCAGCCCCCCGGTGAGCACAGATACGCAGTATTTT

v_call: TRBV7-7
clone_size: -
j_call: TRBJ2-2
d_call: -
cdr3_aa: CATGQSKGTGELFF
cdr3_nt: TGTGCCACCGGACAGTCCAAGGGGACCGGGGAGCTGTTTTTT

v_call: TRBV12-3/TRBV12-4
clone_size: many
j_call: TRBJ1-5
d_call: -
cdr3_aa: CASSPSGGNQPQHF
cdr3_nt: TGTGCCAGCAGTCCCTCCGGGGGCAATCAGCCCCAGCATTTT

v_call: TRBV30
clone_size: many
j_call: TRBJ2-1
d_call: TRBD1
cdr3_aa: CAWSVLRTGPYNEQFF
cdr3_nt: TGTGCCTGGAGTGTCCTCAGGACAGGGCCCTACAATGAGCAGTTCTTC

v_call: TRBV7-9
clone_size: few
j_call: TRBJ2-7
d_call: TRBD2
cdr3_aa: CASSAPAGVGEQYF
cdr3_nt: TGTGCCAGCAGCGCCCCAGCGGGGGTCGGCGAGCAGTACTTC

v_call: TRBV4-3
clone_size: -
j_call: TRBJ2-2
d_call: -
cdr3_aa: CASSQEDGGRSTGELFF
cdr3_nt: TGCGCCAGCAGCCAAGAAGACGGCGGGCGCAGCACCGGGGAGCTGTTTTTT

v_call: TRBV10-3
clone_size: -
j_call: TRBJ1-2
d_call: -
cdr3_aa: CAISAGSYGYTF
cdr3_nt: TGTGCCATCAGTGCGGGATCTTATGGCTACACCTTC

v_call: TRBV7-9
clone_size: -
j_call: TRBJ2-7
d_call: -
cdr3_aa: CASRLKRRSGYEQYF
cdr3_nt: TGTGCCAGCAGGCTAAAGAGGCGTTCGGGCTACGAGCAGTACTTC

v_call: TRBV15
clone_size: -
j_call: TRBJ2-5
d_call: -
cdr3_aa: CATRRSGYQETQYF
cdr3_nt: TGTGCTACACGAAGGTCGGGGTACCAAGAGACCCAGTACTTC